Below, 3 T cell receptor beta chains from the same sample are listed, as sequenced in a study of cytomegalovirus exposure and HLA in healthy donors. The PCR had 60 Vbeta and 13 Jbeta primers. Profiling relied on immunoSEQ multiplex PCR, and the TCRdb table lists in-frame clones only, not all of them. In the table there are about 210,000 clones, under 85% of which are singletons. The sample comprised PBMCs. Every receptor here comes from a woman aged 50 to 60 in good health and CMV-seropositive.

The chain uses TRBV5-1 and TRBJ2-2; D is possibly TRBD2 (6 bases). Germline CDR1 and CDR2: SGHRS and YFSETQ. This CDR3 contains 17 residues. V was trimmed by 0 bases and J by 6 bases, leaving 18 bases between them. The CDR3 DNA sequence: TGCGCCAGCAGCTTGGTCGGAGGAGTAGCGGAGGCCGGGGAGCTGTTTTTT. It specifies CASSLVGGVAEAGELFF.

The rearrangement uses TRBV4-3 and TRBJ1-6; D possibly corresponds to TRBD1 (6 bases). Between the trimmed V and J ends, which lost 0 bases and 0 bases, there was a span of 21 bases. Germline values: CDR1 LGHNA, CDR2 YSLEER. The CDR3 is 21 amino acids. CDR3 protein: CASSQESVKGGSSSYNSPLHF. CDR3 nucleotide sequence: TGCGCCAGCAGCCAAGAAAGCGTAAAAGGGGGATCCAGCTCCTATAATTCACCCCTCCACTTT.

In this sample, this clone turned up a few times. The rearrangement joins TRBV5-6 to TRBJ1-2, with TRBD1 identical over 7 bases. V dropped 0 bases and J dropped 7; count of bases not matched to a gene: 6. There are 14 residues in the CDR3. Per the germline V gene, CDR1 is SGHDT and CDR2 is YYEEEE. Here the CDR3 DNA reads TGTGCCAGCAGCTTGGGAGAGGGGGCGAGTGGCTACACCTTC. This sequence encodes CASSLGEGASGYTF.